This record concerns one T cell receptor (beta chain) sequence. Its antigen is as yet unknown. CDR3 length: 14 residues. V lost 6 bases and J 10 bases, leaving 16 bases between the germline ends. In germline, CDR1 is MNHEY, CDR2 SVGAGI. This entry belongs to a study of OX40 agonist ivuxolimab in advanced cancers. Study-wide context: Ivuxolimab is an agonistic anti-OX40 (CD134) antibody, and patients were treated with it. The study's findings and limits: Among the least clonally expanded were partial responders at 0.1-3.0 mg/kg. Circulating CD4+ and CD8+ T cells showed clonal expansion by week 6 at 0.1 to 3.0 mg/kg.

Assay: immunoSEQ multiplex PCR; the TCRdb copy retains only in-frame clones and omits some. This table holds approximately 82,000 clones, approximately 85% found once. With baseline, cycle 4 day 1, and cycle 7 day 1 as timepoints, blood was sampled. This clonotype was obtained from an adult with an advanced solid tumor such as melanoma, head and neck, liver or kidney cancer. The sample was CD4+ or CD8+ T cells sorted from blood, taken in a trial of the OX40 agonist ivuxolimab. V is TRBV6-5 and J is TRBJ1-6, with a weak D call TRBD1 (6 bases). In DNA, the CDR3 is TGTGCCAGCAGCTACAACAGGGAGAACTCACCCCTCCACTTT. Translated, it gives CASSYNRENSPLHF.